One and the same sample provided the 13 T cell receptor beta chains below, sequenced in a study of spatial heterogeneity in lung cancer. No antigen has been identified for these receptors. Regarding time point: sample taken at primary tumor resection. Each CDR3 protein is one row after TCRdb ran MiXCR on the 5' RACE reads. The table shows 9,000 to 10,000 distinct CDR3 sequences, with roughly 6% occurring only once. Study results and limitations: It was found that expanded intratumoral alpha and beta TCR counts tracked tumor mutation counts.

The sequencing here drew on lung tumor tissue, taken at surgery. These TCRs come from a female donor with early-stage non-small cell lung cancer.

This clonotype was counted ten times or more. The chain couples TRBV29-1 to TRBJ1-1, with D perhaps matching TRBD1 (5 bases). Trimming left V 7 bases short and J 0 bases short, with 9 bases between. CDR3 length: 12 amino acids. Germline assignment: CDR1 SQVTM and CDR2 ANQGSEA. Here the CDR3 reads CSGTGMNTEAFF. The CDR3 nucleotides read TGCAGCGGAACAGGCATGAACACTGAAGCTTTCTTT.

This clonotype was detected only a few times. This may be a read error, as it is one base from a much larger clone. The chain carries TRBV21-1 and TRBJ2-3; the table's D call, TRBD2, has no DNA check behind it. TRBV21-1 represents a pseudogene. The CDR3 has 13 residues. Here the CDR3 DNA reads TGTGTCGGGGGACTAGCGGCCCACCATACGCAGTATTTT. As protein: CVGGLAAHHTQYF.

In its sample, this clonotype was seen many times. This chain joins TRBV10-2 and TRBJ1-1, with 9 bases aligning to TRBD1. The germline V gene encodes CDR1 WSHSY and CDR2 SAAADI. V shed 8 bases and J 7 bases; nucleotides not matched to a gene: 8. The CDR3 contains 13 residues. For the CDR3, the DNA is TGCGCCAGCTTCGGGACAGGGCAACTTGAAGCTTTCTTT. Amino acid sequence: CASFGTGQLEAFF.

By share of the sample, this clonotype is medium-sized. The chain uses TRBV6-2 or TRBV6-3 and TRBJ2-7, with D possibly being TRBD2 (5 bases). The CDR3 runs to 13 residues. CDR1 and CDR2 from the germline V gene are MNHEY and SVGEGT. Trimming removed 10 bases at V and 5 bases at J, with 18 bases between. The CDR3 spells CATEGPPDDEQYF. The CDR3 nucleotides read TGTGCCACCGAGGGCCCCCCCGATGACGAGCAGTACTTC.

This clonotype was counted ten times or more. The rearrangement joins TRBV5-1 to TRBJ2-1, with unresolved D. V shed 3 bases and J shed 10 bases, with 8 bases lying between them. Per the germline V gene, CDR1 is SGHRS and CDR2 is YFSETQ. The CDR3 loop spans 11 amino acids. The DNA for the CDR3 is TGCGCCAGCAGCTCCCGCCGGGAGCAGTTCTTC. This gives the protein CASSSRREQFF.

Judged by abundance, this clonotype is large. DNA of the CDR3: TGCGCCAGCAGCTCGGGACAGGGGAAGGAGACCCAGTACTTC. It translates to CASSSGQGKETQYF. J is TRBJ2-5 and V is TRBV5-1, with TRBD1 matching 10 bases. Germline values: CDR1 SGHRS, CDR2 YFSETQ. Trimming at V came to 3 bases and at J to 5 bases, leaving 4 bases not matched to a gene. The CDR3 consists of 14 residues.

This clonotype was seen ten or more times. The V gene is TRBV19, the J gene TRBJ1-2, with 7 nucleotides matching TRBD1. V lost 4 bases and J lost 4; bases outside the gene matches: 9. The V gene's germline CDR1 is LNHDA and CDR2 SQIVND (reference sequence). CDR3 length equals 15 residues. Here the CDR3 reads CASSRFAGGTYGYTF. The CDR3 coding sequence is TGTGCCAGTAGTAGATTCGCAGGGGGAACCTATGGCTACACCTTC.

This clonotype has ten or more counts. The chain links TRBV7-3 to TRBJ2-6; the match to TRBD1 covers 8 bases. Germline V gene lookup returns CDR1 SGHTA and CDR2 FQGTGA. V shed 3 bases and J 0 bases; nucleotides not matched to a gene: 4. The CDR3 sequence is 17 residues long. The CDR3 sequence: CASSFGQGFSGANVLTF. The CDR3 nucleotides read TGTGCCAGCAGCTTCGGACAGGGATTCTCTGGGGCCAACGTCCTGACTTTC.

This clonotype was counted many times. DNA of the CDR3: TGTGCCAGCATCCCCCAAGGGGTAGCGGGCCCCTCTTCCTACAATGAGCAGTTCTTC. This gives the protein CASIPQGVAGPSSYNEQFF. V gene TRBV7-2 combines with J gene TRBJ2-1; 7 bases line up with TRBD2. Germline V gives CDR1 SGHTA, CDR2 FQGNSA. The CDR3 covers 19 residues. With V trimmed by 7 bases and J by 1 base, 19 bases remained unmatched.

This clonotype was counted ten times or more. The CDR3 bases are TGTGCCAGCAGTGTGACAGGGTGGGAGCAGTACTTC. The encoded protein is CASSVTGWEQYF. V usage is TRBV2 and J usage is TRBJ2-7; 7 positions match TRBD1. CDR3 length: 12 residues. V dropped 4 bases and J dropped 7; count of bases not matched to a gene: 4. The germline gives CDR1 SNHLY, CDR2 FYNNEI. Supplemented by reference TRBV2 and TRBJ2-7, the full variable domain reads EPEVTQTPSHQVTQMGQEVILRCVPISNHLYFYWYRQILGQKVEFLVSFYNNEISEKSEIFDDQFSVERPDGSNFTLKIRSTKLEDSAMYFCASSVTGWEQYFGPGTRLTVT.

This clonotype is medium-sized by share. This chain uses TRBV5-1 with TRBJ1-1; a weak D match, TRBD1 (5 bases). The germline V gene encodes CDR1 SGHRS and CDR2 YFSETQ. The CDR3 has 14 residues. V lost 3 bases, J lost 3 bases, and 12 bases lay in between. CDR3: CASSWGRGYTEAFF. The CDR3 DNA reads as TGCGCCAGCAGCTGGGGACGGGGGTACACTGAAGCTTTCTTT. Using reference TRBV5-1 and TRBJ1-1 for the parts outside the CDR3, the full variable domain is KAGVTQTPRYLIKTRGQQVTLSCSPISGHRSVSWYQQTPGQGLQFLFEYFSETQRNKGNFPGRFSGRQFSNSRSEMNVSTLELGDSALYLCASSWGRGYTEAFFGQGTRLTVV.

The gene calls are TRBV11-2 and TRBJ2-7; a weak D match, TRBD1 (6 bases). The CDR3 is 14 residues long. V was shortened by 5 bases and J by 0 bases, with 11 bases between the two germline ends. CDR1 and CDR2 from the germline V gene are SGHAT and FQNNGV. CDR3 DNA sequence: TGTGCCAGCAGCCCAGGACAGTTCTCCTACGAGCAGTACTTC. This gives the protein CASSPGQFSYEQYF.

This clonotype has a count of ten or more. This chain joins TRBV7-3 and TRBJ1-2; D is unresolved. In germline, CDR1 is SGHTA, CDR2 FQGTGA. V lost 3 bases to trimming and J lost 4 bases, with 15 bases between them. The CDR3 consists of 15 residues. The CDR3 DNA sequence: TGTGCCAGCAGCTTGGGCCCGGGGAGCTCCTATGGCTACACCTTC. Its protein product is CASSLGPGSSYGYTF.